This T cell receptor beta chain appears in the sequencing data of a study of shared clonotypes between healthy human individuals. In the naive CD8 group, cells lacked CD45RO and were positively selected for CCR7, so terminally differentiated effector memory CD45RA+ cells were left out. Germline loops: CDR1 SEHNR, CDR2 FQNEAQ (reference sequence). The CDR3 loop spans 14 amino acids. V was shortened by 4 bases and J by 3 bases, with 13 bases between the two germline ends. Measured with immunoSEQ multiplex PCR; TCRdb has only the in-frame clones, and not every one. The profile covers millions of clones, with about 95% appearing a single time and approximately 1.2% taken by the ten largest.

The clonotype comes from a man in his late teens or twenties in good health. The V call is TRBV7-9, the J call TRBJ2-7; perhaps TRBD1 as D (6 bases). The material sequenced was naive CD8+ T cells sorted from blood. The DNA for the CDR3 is TGTGCCAGCAGCTCCCAGGGGACATACTACGAGCAGTACTTC. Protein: CASSSQGTYYEQYF.